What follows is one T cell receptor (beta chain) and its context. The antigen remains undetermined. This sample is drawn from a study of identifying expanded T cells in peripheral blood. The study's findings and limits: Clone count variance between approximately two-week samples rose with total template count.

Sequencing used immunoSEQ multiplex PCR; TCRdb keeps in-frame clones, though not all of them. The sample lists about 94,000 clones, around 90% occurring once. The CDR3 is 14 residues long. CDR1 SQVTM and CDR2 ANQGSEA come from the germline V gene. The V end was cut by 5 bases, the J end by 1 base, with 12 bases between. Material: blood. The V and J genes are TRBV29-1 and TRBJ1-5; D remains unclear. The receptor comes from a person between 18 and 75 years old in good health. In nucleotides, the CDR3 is TGCAGCGTTTCCGACGGACGGAGCAATCAGCCCCAGCATTTT. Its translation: CSVSDGRSNQPQHF.